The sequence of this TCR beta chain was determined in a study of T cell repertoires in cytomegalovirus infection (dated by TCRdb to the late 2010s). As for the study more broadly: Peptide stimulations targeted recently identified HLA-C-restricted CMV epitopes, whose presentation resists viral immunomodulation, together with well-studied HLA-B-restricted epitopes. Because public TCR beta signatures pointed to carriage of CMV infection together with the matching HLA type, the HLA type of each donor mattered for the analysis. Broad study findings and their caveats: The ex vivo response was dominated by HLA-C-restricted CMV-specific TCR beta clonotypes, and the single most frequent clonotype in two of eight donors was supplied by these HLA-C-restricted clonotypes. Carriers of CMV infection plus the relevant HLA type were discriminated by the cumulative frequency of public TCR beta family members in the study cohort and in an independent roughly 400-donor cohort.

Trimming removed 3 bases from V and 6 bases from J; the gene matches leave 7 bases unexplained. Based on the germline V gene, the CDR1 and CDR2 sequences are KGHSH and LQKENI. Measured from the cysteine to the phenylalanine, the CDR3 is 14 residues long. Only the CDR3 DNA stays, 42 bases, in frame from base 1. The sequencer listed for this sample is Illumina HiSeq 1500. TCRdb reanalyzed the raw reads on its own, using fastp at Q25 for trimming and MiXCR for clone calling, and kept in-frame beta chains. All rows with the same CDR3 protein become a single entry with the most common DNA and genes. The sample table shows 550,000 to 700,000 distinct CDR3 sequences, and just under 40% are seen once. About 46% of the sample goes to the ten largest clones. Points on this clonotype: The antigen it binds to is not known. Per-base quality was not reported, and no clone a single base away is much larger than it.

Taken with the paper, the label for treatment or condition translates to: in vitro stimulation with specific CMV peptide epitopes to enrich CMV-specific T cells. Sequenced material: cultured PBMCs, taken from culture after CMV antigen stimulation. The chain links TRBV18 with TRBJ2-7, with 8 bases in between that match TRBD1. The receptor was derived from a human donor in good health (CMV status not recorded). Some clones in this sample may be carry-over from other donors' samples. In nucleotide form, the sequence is TGTGCCAGCTCACCTCGGACAGGGCCGGCCGAGCAGTACTTC. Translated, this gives CASSPRTGPAEQYF.